The clone carrying this TCR beta chain was seen just once. This sample was included in a study of blood T cell repertoires in COVID-19. Germline V gene lookup returns CDR1 MNHEY and CDR2 SMNVEV (reference sequence). The V and J ends lost 1 base and 0 bases, in that order; junction bases with no gene match: 6. The CDR3 totals 17 residues. Here immunoSEQ multiplex PCR was the method, and the copy in TCRdb shows in-frame clones only, minus some. The sample lists 75,000 to 80,000 clones; approximately 78% were seen once. The chain is built from TRBV27 and TRBJ1-1; 9 bases agree with TRBD1. The material sequenced was peripheral blood. This receptor was identified in a woman aged 55-70 years with acute or convalescent COVID-19. CDR3 amino acids: CASSLWGQGIMNTEAFF. Here the CDR3 DNA reads TGTGCCAGCAGTTTATGGGGACAGGGAATCATGAACACTGAAGCTTTCTTT.